This T cell receptor beta chain was captured by sequencing in a study of response to subunit inactivated influenza vaccine. TCRdb re-called the RT-PCR reads with MiXCR, one entry per CDR3 protein. The sample lists about 540,000 distinct CDR3 sequences, approximately 20% occurring once. V was clipped by 3 bases and J by 1 base, with 14 bases between them. The CDR3 loop spans 15 amino acids. Germline loops: CDR1 SQVTM, CDR2 ANQGSEA. This clonotype has a count of ten or more. These data also featured in a second study, about T cells expressing NK-cell markers. This second study says: 5'RACE template switching with UMIs generated TCR beta cDNA. Cells sorted as CD3+CD56+NKG2C+, CD3+CD56+NKG2C- and CD3+CD56-NKG2C+ T cells supplied the TCR beta repertoires. Among several donors, these clonotypes also ranked first in the CD3+CD56-NKG2C+ fraction. Whether expanded NKG2C-expressing T cell clones recognize HCMV is unknown.

The receptor's source is a man aged 45-60 years who received an inactivated influenza vaccine. The chain is built from TRBV29-1 and TRBJ2-3; tentatively, D is TRBD1 (6 bases). The sample here was CD4+ T cells sorted from PBMCs, taken 11 to 12 days after vaccination. The CDR3: CSVDSGQSRTDTQYF. Written as DNA, the CDR3 is TGCAGCGTTGACTCTGGACAGTCTCGCACAGATACGCAGTATTTT.